This passage covers 30 T cell receptor beta chains from one sample sequenced in a study of CD8 T cells in ankylosing spondylitis. TCRdb independently ran MiXCR on the 5' RACE reads; one entry per CDR3 protein. Here the sample spans about 220,000 distinct CDR3 sequences, 5.5% to 7.5% being singletons. Study-level findings and limits: A motif of 7 to 9 highly homologous TCR beta variants was seen as apparently characteristic of ankylosing spondylitis blood.

These receptors are not linked to any known antigen. Source material: blood, either unsorted or a sorted T cell fraction (not recorded which). The source of these receptors is a male donor with ankylosing spondylitis.

This clonotype was found a few times. This chain joins TRBV27 and TRBJ2-7, with a weak D call TRBD2 (5 bases). V gave up 4 bases and J gave up 1 base, with 8 bases separating them. Germline lookup yields CDR1 MNHEY and CDR2 SMNVEV (reference sequence). There are 13 residues in the CDR3. The CDR3, as DNA: TGTGCCAGCAGTTCCGGGGTTTCCTACGAGCAGTACTTC. It is translated as CASSSGVSYEQYF.

In this sample, this clonotype turned up many times. The chain uses TRBV7-8 and TRBJ2-1; 8 bases align to TRBD2. Germline CDR1 SGHVS, CDR2 FQNEAQ. There are 16 residues in the CDR3. J gave up 5 bases and V 1 base, and 7 bases lay outside the gene matches. The CDR3 region has the DNA TGTGCCAGCAGCTTAGTGAGCGGGGGACTCAACAATGAGCAGTTCTTC. The encoded protein is CASSLVSGGLNNEQFF.

This clonotype was observed a few times. The chain combines TRBV27 with TRBJ2-7; 7 bases fit TRBD2. With 10 bases clipped from V and 0 bases from J, the junction kept 6 bases outside the gene matches. Germline CDR1 is MNHEY and CDR2 is SMNVEV (reference sequence). The CDR3 sequence is 13 residues long. Written as DNA, the CDR3 is TGTGCCACACGGGGGGACTCCTCCTACGAGCAGTACTTC. It codes for CATRGDSSYEQYF.

The chain is built from TRBV28 and TRBJ2-5, with unresolved D. Trimming pared 4 bases from V and 3 bases from J, leaving 12 bases between. The CDR3 runs 14 residues. The germline V gene has CDR1 MDHEN and CDR2 SYDVKM. The CDR3 nucleotides are TGTGCCAGCAGTTCCCTGACACCTGAAGAGACCCAGTACTTC. This codes for CASSSLTPEETQYF.

This clonotype was observed many times. CDR3 sequence: CATKGLAGEGYNEQFF. DNA for the CDR3: TGTGCCACCAAGGGGCTAGCGGGAGAAGGCTACAATGAGCAGTTCTTC. The chain couples TRBV10-3 to TRBJ2-1; 10 nucleotides line up with TRBD2. Germline lookup yields CDR1 ENHRY and CDR2 SYGVKD. V gave up 10 bases and J gave up 3 bases; unmatched junction bases: 12. CDR3 length: 16 amino acids.

This clonotype has more than one count but fewer than ten. This chain connects TRBV3-2 to TRBJ2-3; the D call of TRBD1 is as the table states it, not checked on the DNA. TRBV3-2 is a listed pseudogene. The CDR3 spans 17 residues. CDR3 DNA sequence: TGTGCCTCCTGCCAAGAAGACAGCTACTTCCTCACAGATACGCAGTATTTT. Translated, it gives CASCQEDSYFLTDTQYF.

Many counts were recorded for this clonotype. The V gene is TRBV4-3, the J gene TRBJ2-7; TRBD1 is a possible D gene (6 bases). Trimming took off 2 bases at V and 4 bases at J, with 15 bases between the two ends. This CDR3 has 15 amino acids. Germline CDR1 reads LGHNA; CDR2 reads YSLEER. The CDR3 region is CASSQYDRLQYEQYF. The CDR3 coding sequence is TGCGCCAGCAGCCAATACGACAGGTTACAGTACGAGCAGTACTTC.

Many counts were recorded for this clonotype. This chain joins TRBV7-2 and TRBJ2-3; 8 bases are a match to TRBD1. The trim removed 7 bases at V and 0 bases at J, leaving 6 bases unmatched. CDR1 is SGHTA and CDR2 is FQGNSA in the germline V gene. The CDR3 sequence is 15 residues long. The CDR3 DNA follows: TGTGCCAGCATGGACCGGGACAGGAGCACAGATACGCAGTATTTT. Its protein is CASMDRDRSTDTQYF.

This clonotype was observed at least ten times. The chain links TRBV28 to TRBJ2-1; D gene unclear. With 4 bases removed from V and 9 bases from J, the gap between germline ends came to 10 bases. The germline V gene has CDR1 MDHEN and CDR2 SYDVKM. This CDR3 has 12 amino acids. CDR3 sequence (DNA): TGTGCCAGCAGTTACCCCACTCCTGAGCAGTTCTTC. Amino acids: CASSYPTPEQFF.

The chain uses TRBV6-5 and TRBJ2-7, with a possible D match to TRBD2 (5 bases). The CDR3 consists of 17 residues. V was clipped by 0 bases and J by 6 bases, with 21 bases between them. Germline V gene data show CDR1 as MNHEY and CDR2 as SVGAGI. Here the CDR3 reads CASSYSIPLRPEGEQYF. The DNA of the CDR3 is TGTGCCAGCAGTTACTCGATCCCGCTCCGACCCGAGGGCGAGCAGTACTTC.

This clonotype has at least ten counts. The chain combines TRBV4-2 with TRBJ2-7, with 7 bases identical to TRBD2. The ends lost 4 bases at V and 2 bases at J; junction bases unmatched: 11. Germline CDR1 reads LGHNA; CDR2 reads YNFKEQ. This CDR3 is built from 16 residues. Here the CDR3 DNA reads TGTGCCAGCAGCCCGTCGGGTCTCGGACTAGCCTACGAGCAGTACTTC. Encoded protein: CASSPSGLGLAYEQYF.

The J gene is TRBJ2-7, the V gene TRBV4-3; D assignment may be TRBD1 or TRBD2 (6 bases each). The V gene lost 0 bases and the J gene lost 3 bases, with 9 bases spanning the gap. The germline gives CDR1 LGHNA, CDR2 YSLEER. CDR3 size: 14 residues. The CDR3 region is CASSQDGGRYEQYF. DNA for the CDR3: TGCGCCAGCAGCCAAGACGGGGGCCGCTACGAGCAGTACTTC.

This clonotype was seen many times. The gene calls are TRBV7-6 and TRBJ2-6; D may be TRBD1 (5 bases). V lost 1 base, J lost 2 bases, and 18 bases lay in between. The CDR3 sequence is 19 residues long. Germline values: CDR1 SGHVS, CDR2 FNYEAQ. This CDR3 is CASSLVEAGYVPGANVLTF. The CDR3 nucleotides are TGTGCCAGCAGCTTAGTAGAGGCAGGGTACGTCCCTGGGGCCAACGTCCTGACTTTC.

This clonotype has ten or more counts. The rearrangement uses TRBV20-1 and TRBJ1-2; possibly TRBD1 for D (5 bases). From germline, CDR1 is DFQATT and CDR2 SNEGSKA (reference sequence). The length of the CDR3 is 12 residues. The V and J ends lost 4 bases and 5 bases respectively, with 11 bases between them. CDR3 sequence (DNA): TGCAGTGCTACCCAGGGAATTTATGGCTACACCTTC. This translates into CSATQGIYGYTF.

This clonotype was detected many times. This chain joins TRBV7-9 and TRBJ2-1; tentatively, D is TRBD1 (6 bases). The CDR3 runs to 15 residues. The V end lost 4 bases, the J end lost 3 bases, and 13 bases lay between the germline ends. Germline-derived CDR1 and CDR2 are SEHNR and FQNEAQ (reference sequence). As DNA, the CDR3 is TGTGCCAGCAGCTCCACAGGGTCGGTCTACAATGAGCAGTTCTTC. Residues: CASSSTGSVYNEQFF. Filled out from reference TRBV7-9 and TRBJ2-1, the complete variable domain reads DTGVSQNPRHKITKRGQNVTFRCDPISEHNRLYWYRQTLGQGPEFLTYFQNEAQLEKSRLLSDRFSAERPKGSFSTLEIQRTEQGDSAMYLCASSSTGSVYNEQFFGPGTRLTVL.

This clonotype was seen more than once but under ten times. This chain links TRBV27 with TRBJ2-1; 8 nucleotides align to TRBD2. There are 16 residues in the CDR3. The junction had 13 bases not matched to a gene; V was cut back by 8 bases and J by 4 bases. The germline gives CDR1 MNHEY, CDR2 SMNVEV (reference sequence). The CDR3 loop is CASSKRLAGVYNEQFF. In nucleotides, the CDR3 is TGTGCCAGCTCAAAACGGCTAGCGGGCGTTTACAATGAGCAGTTCTTC.

The table lists this clonotype with many counts. The chain employs TRBV12-3 or TRBV12-4 and TRBJ2-5, with TRBD2 matching 8 bases. There are 14 residues in the CDR3. J was trimmed by 4 bases and V by 6 bases; bases with no gene match: 7. The CDR3 reads CASSLGLAGETQYF. The DNA of the CDR3 is TGTGCCAGCAGCCTCGGACTAGCTGGAGAGACCCAGTACTTC.

Many counts were recorded for this clonotype. The J gene is TRBJ1-1, the V gene TRBV4-2; maybe TRBD1 (6 bases). The CDR3 consists of 14 residues. V lost 3 bases and J lost 6, with 14 bases in between. The germline V gene encodes CDR1 LGHNA and CDR2 YNFKEQ. CDR3 sequence (DNA): TGTGCCAGCAGCCAGGACAAGGGGGACCCTGAAGCTTTCTTT. Translated, it gives CASSQDKGDPEAFF.

This clonotype was seen repeatedly, ten times or more. The chain has TRBV9 and TRBJ1-1; D perhaps matches TRBD1 (5 bases). V lost 4 bases to trimming and J lost 6 bases, with 13 bases between them. CDR3 size: 13 residues. Germline V gene lookup returns CDR1 SGDLS and CDR2 YYNGEE. This chain's CDR3 is CASSSSGGPEAFF. The CDR3 nucleotides are TGTGCCAGCAGCTCCAGTGGGGGACCTGAAGCTTTCTTT. Full variable domain (outside the CDR3, taken from reference TRBV9 and TRBJ1-1): DSGVTQTPKHLITATGQRVTLRCSPRSGDLSVYWYQQSLDQGLQFLIQYYNGEERAKGNILERFSAQQFPDLHSELNLSSLELGDSALYFCASSSSGGPEAFFGQGTRLTVV.

This clonotype came up many times. The chain recombines TRBV2 with TRBJ2-1; TRBD2 is a possible D gene (5 bases). Germline V lookup: CDR1 SNHLY, CDR2 FYNNEI. V dropped 6 bases and J dropped 4 bases, with 16 bases sitting between them. This CDR3 region has 15 residues. The CDR3 nucleotides read TGTGCCAGCAGGGGAGCTCTCGCTCTGTACAATGAGCAGTTCTTC. Amino acids: CASRGALALYNEQFF.

The chain recombines TRBV10-3 with TRBJ1-4; 7 bases map to TRBD1. The V and J ends lost 11 bases and 4 bases, in that order; junction bases with no gene match: 7. The germline V gene has CDR1 ENHRY and CDR2 SYGVKD. CDR3 size: 13 residues. The CDR3 bases are TGTGCCGCCGGGGACAGCGGTAATGAAAAACTGTTTTTT. Amino acid sequence: CAAGDSGNEKLFF.

This sequence joins TRBV28 and TRBJ2-7; the D is unclear. Germline V gene lookup returns CDR1 MDHEN and CDR2 SYDVKM. V was pared by 2 bases and J by 0 bases, with 11 bases between. This CDR3 is 15 amino acids long. CDR3 sequence reads: CASSLRQDLSYEQYF. CDR3 DNA sequence: TGTGCCAGCAGTTTACGACAAGACCTCTCCTACGAGCAGTACTTC.

This clonotype was found many times. The rearrangement uses TRBV29-1 and TRBJ2-7; 7 nucleotides align to TRBD1. Germline trimming cut 0 bases from V and 2 bases from J; bases unmatched to any gene: 4. Germline V gives CDR1 SQVTM, CDR2 ANQGSEA. The CDR3 totals 14 residues. This chain's CDR3 is CSVEEETGTYEQYF. In nucleotides, the CDR3 is TGCAGCGTTGAAGAGGAGACAGGGACCTACGAGCAGTACTTC.

This clonotype has just a few counts. The gene calls are TRBV6-2 or TRBV6-3 and TRBJ2-3, with 14 bases matching TRBD2. Germline V gives CDR1 MNHEY, CDR2 SVGEGT. This CDR3 spans 18 amino acids. After removal of 0 bases from V and 8 bases from J, the junction contained 10 bases not matched to a gene. The CDR3 protein is CASSYSEGTSGSMGTQYF. The DNA for the CDR3 is TGTGCCAGCAGTTACTCTGAAGGGACTAGCGGGAGTATGGGTACGCAGTATTTT.

This clonotype occurred many times. V is TRBV4-1 and J is TRBJ2-1; D not certain. This CDR3 has 12 amino acids. Germline lookup yields CDR1 MGHRA and CDR2 YSYEKL. V was pared by 2 bases and J by 8 bases, with 7 bases between. The CDR3 DNA sequence: TGCGCCAGCAGCCAACGGAGCGATGAGCAGTTCTTC. It specifies CASSQRSDEQFF.

The rearrangement links TRBV3-1 to TRBJ1-2; no definite D call. Germline CDR1 reads LGHDT; CDR2 reads YNNKEL (reference sequence). The CDR3 loop spans 16 amino acids. V was shortened by 0 bases and J by 0 bases, with 11 bases between the two germline ends. CDR3 amino acids: CASSQDPHGANYGYTF. CDR3 nucleotide sequence: TGTGCCAGCAGCCAAGATCCCCACGGGGCTAACTATGGCTACACCTTC.

V gene TRBV29-1 combines with J gene TRBJ2-7; TRBD1 matches at 8 bases. The DNA end favors TRBJ2-1, so the J call may be wrong. This CDR3 has 14 residues. CDR1 and CDR2 from the germline V gene are SQVTM and ANQGSEA. CDR3 in amino acids: CSAGDRPDSYEQFF. The CDR3 DNA reads TGCAGCGCCGGGGACAGGCCCGACTCCTACGAGCAGTTCTTC.

This clonotype appeared many times. The J gene is TRBJ1-1, the V gene TRBV6-5; D ambiguous. Trimming left V 6 bases short and J 1 base short, with 12 bases between. CDR3 length equals 14 residues. CDR1 and CDR2 from the germline V gene are MNHEY and SVGAGI. This CDR3 is CASSLSRRNTEAFF. CDR3 DNA sequence: TGTGCCAGCAGCCTTTCTCGGAGGAACACTGAAGCTTTCTTT.

This clonotype has at least ten counts. This chain uses TRBV29-1 with TRBJ2-2; D perhaps matches TRBD2 (7 bases). Germline assignment: CDR1 SQVTM and CDR2 ANQGSEA. The CDR3 extends over 15 amino acids. V lost 6 bases, J lost 2 bases, and 16 bases lay in between. CDR3 amino acids: CSVEGGDPNTGELFF. CDR3 DNA sequence: TGCAGCGTGGAGGGGGGGGACCCTAACACCGGGGAGCTGTTTTTT.

Ten or more counts support this clonotype. This rearrangement joins TRBV24-1 to TRBJ2-2, with TRBD2 identical over 12 bases. Germline values: CDR1 KGHDR, CDR2 SFDVKD. This CDR3 has 18 residues. V shed 6 bases and J 3 bases; nucleotides not matched to a gene: 10. CDR3 region: CATSRQTSGGMHTGELFF. CDR3 in DNA: TGTGCCACCAGTCGGCAAACTAGCGGGGGGATGCACACCGGGGAGCTGTTTTTT.